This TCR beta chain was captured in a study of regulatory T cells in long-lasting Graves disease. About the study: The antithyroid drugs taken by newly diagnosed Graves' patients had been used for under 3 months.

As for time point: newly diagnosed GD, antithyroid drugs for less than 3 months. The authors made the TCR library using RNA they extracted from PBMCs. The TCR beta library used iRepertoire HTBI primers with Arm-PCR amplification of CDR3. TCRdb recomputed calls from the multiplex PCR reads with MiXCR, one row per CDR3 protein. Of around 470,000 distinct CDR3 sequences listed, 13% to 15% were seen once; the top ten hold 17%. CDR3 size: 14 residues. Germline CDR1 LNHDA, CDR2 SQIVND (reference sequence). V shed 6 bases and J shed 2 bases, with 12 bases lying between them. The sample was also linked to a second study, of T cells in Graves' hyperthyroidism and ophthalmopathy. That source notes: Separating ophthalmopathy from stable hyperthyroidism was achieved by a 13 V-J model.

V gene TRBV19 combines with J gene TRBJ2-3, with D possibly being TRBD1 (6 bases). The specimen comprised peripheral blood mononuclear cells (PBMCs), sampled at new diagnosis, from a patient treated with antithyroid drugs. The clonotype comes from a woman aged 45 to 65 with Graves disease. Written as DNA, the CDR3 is TGTGCCAGTAGAGCCCGGGACAACACAGATACGCAGTATTTT. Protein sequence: CASRARDNTDTQYF.